The 26 T cell receptor beta chains reported below all come from one sample, sequenced in a study of shared clonotypes between healthy human individuals. Here immunoSEQ multiplex PCR was the method, and the copy in TCRdb shows in-frame clones only, minus some. There are hundreds of thousands of clones in the sample; roughly 96% occur only once, and 0.11% lies in the top ten. The naive CD8 population came from CD45RO-negative cells selected for CCR7, without terminally differentiated effector memory CD45RA+ cells. Sequenced material: naive CD8+ T cells sorted from blood. All receptors derive from a woman aged 30 to 39 in good health.

The gene calls are TRBV11-2 and TRBJ1-1, with D possibly matching TRBD1 (5 bases). Germline CDR1 is SGHAT and CDR2 is FQNNGV. V shed 2 bases and J shed 5 bases, with 6 bases lying between them. The length of the CDR3 is 12 residues. CDR3 nucleotides: TGTGCCAGCAGCTTACCAGGGACTGAAGCTTTCTTT. This codes for CASSLPGTEAFF.

V is TRBV6-6 and J is TRBJ2-7; TRBD1 agrees at 8 bases. V was pared by 0 bases and J by 3 bases, with 7 bases of the junction left unmatched. The CDR3 spans 16 residues. Germline CDR1 is MNHNY and CDR2 is SVGAGI (reference sequence). DNA for the CDR3: TGTGCCAGCAGTTACTCGGACAGGGAAGTCATCTACGAGCAGTACTTC. This gives the protein CASSYSDREVIYEQYF.

This chain uses TRBV4-2 with TRBJ2-3; TRBD2 agrees at 14 bases. CDR3 length: 15 amino acids. V shed 3 bases and J 10 bases; nucleotides not matched to a gene: 6. The germline gives CDR1 LGHNA, CDR2 YNFKEQ. CDR3 bases: TGTGCCAGCAGCCAGGGGACTAGCGGGAGAGAGTCGCAGTATTTT. It is translated as CASSQGTSGRESQYF.

This clone was observed once. The V gene is TRBV27, the J gene TRBJ1-2; 9 nucleotides line up with TRBD1. The V segment lost 5 bases and the J segment 7 bases; nucleotides outside the gene matches: 5. CDR1 and CDR2 (germline): MNHEY, SMNVEV (reference sequence). The CDR3 is made up of 13 amino acids. CDR3 DNA: TGTGCCAGCAGTCCTAGGACAGGGGTTGGCTACACCTTC. It specifies CASSPRTGVGYTF.

The chain combines TRBV13 with TRBJ2-2, with D possibly being TRBD1 or TRBD2 (5 bases each). V was pared by 5 bases and J by 4 bases, with 17 bases between. The CDR3 covers 16 residues. CDR1 is PRHDT, CDR2 FYEKMQ, per germline (reference sequence). The CDR3 bases are TGTGCCAGCAGCCCCGGGACGGTTTCCTTCACCGGGGAGCTGTTTTTT. This sequence encodes CASSPGTVSFTGELFF.

V and J are TRBV5-1 and TRBJ1-4, with D possibly matching TRBD1 (5 bases). There are 14 residues in the CDR3. V shed 6 bases and J shed 0 bases, with 9 bases lying between them. The germline V gene has CDR1 SGHRS and CDR2 YFSETQ. For the CDR3, the DNA is TGCGCCAGCAAAGAGGGGTCAACTAATGAAAAACTGTTTTTT. It encodes CASKEGSTNEKLFF.

The genes are TRBV19 and TRBJ2-1; D unresolved. The CDR3 runs to 12 residues. Germline-derived CDR1 and CDR2 are LNHDA and SQIVND (reference sequence). The V end lost 1 base, the J end lost 6 bases, and 4 bases lay between the germline ends. Here the CDR3 DNA reads TGTGCCAGTAGTATAGGCACCAATGAGCAGTTCTTC. Protein: CASSIGTNEQFF.

V usage is TRBV28 and J usage is TRBJ2-7; D gene unclear. V was clipped by 2 bases and J by 3 bases, with 14 bases between them. Per germline, CDR1 MDHEN and CDR2 SYDVKM. The CDR3 consists of 15 residues. CDR3 region: CASSLGARRLYEQYF. CDR3 sequence (DNA): TGTGCCAGCAGTTTAGGAGCCCGACGGCTCTACGAGCAGTACTTC.

The chain couples TRBV6-6 to TRBJ1-4; D not certain. CDR3 size: 13 residues. Trimming pared 5 bases from V and 10 bases from J, leaving 14 bases between. Germline loops: CDR1 MNHNY, CDR2 SVGAGI (reference sequence). CDR3 sequence: CASSPSALGKLFF. The CDR3 region has the DNA TGTGCCAGCAGTCCCTCGGCCTTGGGAAAACTGTTTTTT.

The chain joins TRBV27 to TRBJ2-1; 13 bases align to TRBD2. V lost 5 bases, J lost 4 bases, and 14 bases stayed unmatched. CDR1 is MNHEY and CDR2 is SMNVEV in the germline V gene (reference sequence). This CDR3 has 19 residues. CDR3: CASSTQWTSGSSRYNEQFF. The DNA for the CDR3 is TGTGCCAGCAGTACCCAGTGGACTAGCGGGAGTAGTAGATACAATGAGCAGTTCTTC.

The V call is TRBV4-1, the J call TRBJ2-7, with D possibly TRBD2 on 6 matching bases. Germline loops: CDR1 MGHRA, CDR2 YSYEKL. This CDR3 is built from 17 residues. Trimming took 1 base from V and 0 from J, leaving 16 bases between them. Here the CDR3 DNA reads TGCGCCAGCAGCCAAGGTTTTAGGGGACTGAGCTCCTACGAGCAGTACTTC. Encoded protein: CASSQGFRGLSSYEQYF.

The chain carries TRBV6-5 and TRBJ2-7; a possible D gene is TRBD2 (6 bases). The CDR3 spans 12 residues. The germline CDR1 and CDR2 sequences are MNHEY and SVGAGI. V was clipped by 6 bases and J by 2 bases, with 8 bases between them. The CDR3, as DNA: TGTGCCAGCAGCGCGGGACCCTACGAGCAGTACTTC. This codes for CASSAGPYEQYF.

The chain joins TRBV5-6 to TRBJ2-2, with D uncertain. CDR3 length: 13 residues. V was pared by 0 bases and J by 3 bases, with 3 bases between. Germline values: CDR1 SGHDT, CDR2 YYEEEE. CDR3 sequence: CASSLVHTGELFF. The DNA of the CDR3 is TGTGCCAGCAGCTTGGTGCACACCGGGGAGCTGTTTTTT.

The chain employs TRBV19 and TRBJ1-4; 8 nucleotides align to TRBD1. J gave up 8 bases and V 6 bases, and 11 bases lay outside the gene matches. CDR1 and CDR2 (germline): LNHDA, SQIVND (reference sequence). CDR3 length equals 15 residues. The CDR3 DNA reads as TGTGCCAGTAGACCCACCGGGACAGGCGGCGAAAAACTGTTTTTT. It codes for CASRPTGTGGEKLFF. Supplemented by reference TRBV19 and TRBJ1-4, the full variable domain reads DGGITQSPKYLFRKEGQNVTLSCEQNLNHDAMYWYRQDPGQGLRLIYYSQIVNDFQKGDIAEGYSVSREKKESFPLTVTSAQKNPTAFYLCASRPTGTGGEKLFFGSGTQLSVL.

In this sample, this clone turned up once. The chain combines TRBV5-1 with TRBJ2-2; D tentatively reads TRBD1 or TRBD2 (5 bases each). This CDR3 has 15 residues. Trimming shortened V by 5 bases and J by 6 bases, and 17 bases separated the two germline ends. Germline CDR1 SGHRS, CDR2 YFSETQ. This chain's CDR3 is CASRVSRGEPGELFF. The DNA for the CDR3 is TGCGCCAGCAGAGTCAGCAGAGGGGAACCCGGGGAGCTGTTTTTT.

The chain carries TRBV5-1 and TRBJ2-1; no clear D. Germline V CDR1 and CDR2: SGHRS, YFSETQ. There are 13 residues in the CDR3. Trimming stripped 1 base from V and 2 bases from J, with 4 bases between. CDR3 sequence (DNA): TGCGCCAGCAGCTTGCCAACCTACAATGAGCAGTTCTTC. Protein product: CASSLPTYNEQFF.

The chain carries TRBV14 and TRBJ2-6; TRBD1 matches at 7 bases. The J segment lost 0 bases and the V segment lost 4 bases, leaving 9 bases of the junction unmatched. Germline CDR1 is SGHDN and CDR2 is FVKESK. This CDR3 is 18 amino acids long. CDR3 in amino acids: CASSPLGQYFSGANVLTF. CDR3 nucleotides: TGTGCCAGCAGCCCACTGGGACAGTACTTCTCTGGGGCCAACGTCCTGACTTTC.

The V gene is TRBV29-1, the J gene TRBJ2-2; D not resolved. The V gene's germline CDR1 is SQVTM and CDR2 ANQGSEA. CDR3 length equals 11 residues. Trimming took 4 bases from V and 6 from J, leaving 6 bases between them. CDR3 sequence: CSVAVSGELFF. The CDR3 DNA reads as TGCAGCGTTGCGGTGTCCGGGGAGCTGTTTTTT.

The V call is TRBV27, the J call TRBJ1-1; 7 positions match TRBD1. The CDR3 runs 15 residues. V lost 4 bases and J lost 0; bases outside the gene matches: 5. CDR1 is MNHEY, CDR2 SMNVEV, per germline (reference sequence). DNA of the CDR3: TGTGCCAGCAGTTCGGACAGGCCGATGAACACTGAAGCTTTCTTT. Amino acids: CASSSDRPMNTEAFF.

The rearrangement links TRBV5-6 to TRBJ1-3; the D is unclear. From germline, CDR1 is SGHDT and CDR2 YYEEEE. This CDR3 comprises 16 residues. Trimming stripped 0 bases from V and 0 bases from J, with 10 bases between. In DNA, the CDR3 is TGTGCCAGCAGCTTGGGTTCACGGATCTCTGGAAACACCATATATTTT. It encodes CASSLGSRISGNTIYF.

The chain employs TRBV5-6 and TRBJ2-1, with D perhaps matching TRBD1 or TRBD2 (5 bases each). This CDR3 comprises 11 residues. CDR1 and CDR2 from the germline V gene are SGHDT and YYEEEE. V was clipped by 2 bases and J by 12 bases, with 9 bases between them. CDR3 region: CASSLGTPQFF. CDR3 nucleotide sequence: TGTGCCAGCAGCTTAGGGACGCCGCAGTTCTTC.

V gene TRBV2 combines with J gene TRBJ1-1; D call uncertain. Per the germline V gene, CDR1 is SNHLY and CDR2 is FYNNEI. The V end was cut by 3 bases, the J end by 6 bases, with 11 bases between. The CDR3 length is 13 residues. The CDR3 nucleotides are TGTGCCAGCAGTGAGGGGAGCGCCGCTGAAGCTTTCTTT. It specifies CASSEGSAAEAFF.

This chain connects TRBV7-9 to TRBJ2-7, with D perhaps assigned TRBD1 or TRBD2 (6 bases each). CDR1 is SEHNR and CDR2 is FQNEAQ in the germline V gene (reference sequence). CDR3 length equals 15 residues. V gave up 1 base and J gave up 6 bases, with 16 bases separating them. CDR3 DNA: TGTGCCAGCAGCTTAGGTTGGGGGGCTTTTGGCGAGCAGTACTTC. The encoded protein is CASSLGWGAFGEQYF.

This sequence joins TRBV19 and TRBJ1-4; 8 bases match TRBD1. The germline V gene encodes CDR1 LNHDA and CDR2 SQIVND (reference sequence). This CDR3 is built from 17 residues. V lost 5 bases, J lost 4 bases, and 12 bases stayed unmatched. CDR3 coding DNA: TGTGCCAGTAGTCAGGGGCCGACAGGGGAGAATAATGAAAAACTGTTTTTT. This sequence encodes CASSQGPTGENNEKLFF.

The chain couples TRBV13 to TRBJ2-7; TRBD2 matches 10 bases. This CDR3 spans 14 amino acids. Trimming removed 5 bases from V and 6 bases from J; junction bases left unmatched: 7. CDR1 is PRHDT, CDR2 FYEKMQ, per germline (reference sequence). Here the CDR3 reads CASSGLAEGREQYF. The CDR3 DNA sequence: TGTGCCAGCAGCGGACTAGCGGAGGGGCGCGAGCAGTACTTC.

Comments on this clone: A much bigger clone sits one base away, suggesting this may be a read error. Other DNA sequences in the sample encode the same CDR3. The chain uses TRBV19 and TRBJ2-7; 11 nucleotides agree with TRBD1. Trimming cost V 5 bases and J 4 bases; bases outside gene matches: 4. Looked up from germline, CDR1 is LNHDA and CDR2 is SQIVND (reference sequence). The CDR3 contains 14 residues. This CDR3 reads CASSAGTGGYEQYF. The CDR3 DNA reads as TGTGCCAGTAGTGCCGGGACAGGGGGATACGAGCAGTACTTC.